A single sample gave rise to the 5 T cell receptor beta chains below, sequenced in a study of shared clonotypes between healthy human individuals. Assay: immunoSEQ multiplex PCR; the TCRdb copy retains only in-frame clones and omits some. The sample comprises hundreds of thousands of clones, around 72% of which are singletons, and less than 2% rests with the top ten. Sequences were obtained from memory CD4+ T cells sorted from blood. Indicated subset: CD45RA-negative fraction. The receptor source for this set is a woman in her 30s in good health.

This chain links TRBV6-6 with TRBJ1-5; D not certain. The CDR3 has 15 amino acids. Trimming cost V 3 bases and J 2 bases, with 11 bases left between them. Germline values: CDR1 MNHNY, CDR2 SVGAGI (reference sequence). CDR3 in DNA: TGTGCCAGCAGTTATCAGTTGCAGGGCAATCAGCCCCAGCATTTT. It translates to CASSYQLQGNQPQHF.

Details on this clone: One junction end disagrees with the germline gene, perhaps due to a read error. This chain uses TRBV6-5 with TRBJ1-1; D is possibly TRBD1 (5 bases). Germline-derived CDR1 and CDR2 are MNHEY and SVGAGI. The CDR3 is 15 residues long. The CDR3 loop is CASSNSGGTVTEAFF. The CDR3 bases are TGTGCCAGCAGTAACTCGGGTGGGACCGTCACTGAAGCTTTCTTT.

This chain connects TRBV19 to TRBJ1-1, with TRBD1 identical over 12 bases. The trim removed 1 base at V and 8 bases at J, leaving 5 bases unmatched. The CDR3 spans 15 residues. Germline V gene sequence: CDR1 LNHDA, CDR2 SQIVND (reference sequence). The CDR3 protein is CASSIVGTGGIEAFF. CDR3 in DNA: TGTGCCAGTAGTATAGTAGGGACAGGGGGCATCGAAGCTTTCTTT.

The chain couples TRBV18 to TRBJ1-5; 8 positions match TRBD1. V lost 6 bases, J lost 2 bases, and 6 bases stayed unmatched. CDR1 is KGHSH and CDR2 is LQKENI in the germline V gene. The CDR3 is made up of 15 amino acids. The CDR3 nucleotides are TGTGCCAGCTCGAAGACAGGGGATCGCAATCAGCCCCAGCATTTT. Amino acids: CASSKTGDRNQPQHF.

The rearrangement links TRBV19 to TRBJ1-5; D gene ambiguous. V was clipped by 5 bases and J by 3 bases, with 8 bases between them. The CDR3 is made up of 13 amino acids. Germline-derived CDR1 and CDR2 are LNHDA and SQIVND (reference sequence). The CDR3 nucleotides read TGTGCCAGTAGTCCCATGCTCAATCAGCCCCAGCATTTT. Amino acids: CASSPMLNQPQHF.